This is a list of T cell receptor beta chains from one sample in a study of blood T cells in healthy people across ages. From the 5' RACE reads, TCRdb called clonotypes with MiXCR, one entry per CDR3 protein. The table has approximately 1.5 million distinct CDR3 sequences, 40% to 45% seen once. The sample was blood. These receptors were collected from a woman between 18 and 30 years old in good health. The conserved cysteine and the conserved F or W are not part of the CDR3 here. The size field is filled for only some rows; it gives once, few, many or a size class.

V gene: TRBV20-1
clone size: NA
J gene: TRBJ1-2
CDR3 protein: SAKGAKAIYGYT

V gene: TRBV29-1
clone size: NA
J gene: TRBJ1-1
CDR3 protein: SAALRIGRDTEAF

V gene: TRBV7-7
clone size: once
J gene: TRBJ2-3
CDR3 protein: ASRAGTGKADTQY

V gene: TRBV7-9
clone size: NA
J gene: TRBJ2-5
CDR3 protein: ASSGGPVQETQY

V gene: TRBV18
clone size: once
J gene: TRBJ1-5
CDR3 protein: ASSPRTIYSYQPQH

V gene: TRBV4-2
clone size: NA
J gene: TRBJ2-1
CDR3 protein: ASSHGGLAPNNEQF

V gene: TRBV25-1
clone size: NA
J gene: TRBJ2-1
CDR3 protein: ASSELGPYLHEQF

V gene: TRBV4-3
clone size: NA
J gene: TRBJ1-1
CDR3 protein: ASNQGQQAGAF

V gene: TRBV28
clone size: few
J gene: TRBJ1-1
CDR3 protein: ASSCGETEAF

V gene: TRBV20-1
clone size: NA
J gene: TRBJ2-3
CDR3 protein: SAPMWETPTDTQY

V gene: TRBV27
clone size: NA
J gene: TRBJ1-5
CDR3 protein: ASKEALGFQPQH

V gene: TRBV25-1
clone size: NA
J gene: TRBJ1-6
CDR3 protein: ASRPGGYNSPLH

V gene: TRBV6-6
clone size: NA
J gene: NA
CDR3 protein: ASSFQGPGSEQY

V gene: TRBV4-1
clone size: NA
J gene: TRBJ1-5
CDR3 protein: ASNHGDRGALNQPQH

V gene: TRBV20-1
clone size: NA
J gene: TRBJ1-1
CDR3 protein: SALPQGSAEAF

V gene: TRBV10-1
clone size: NA
J gene: TRBJ2-7
CDR3 protein: ASGTTTYEQY

V gene: TRBV7-3
clone size: NA
J gene: TRBJ2-3
CDR3 protein: SSTHSTDTQY

V gene: TRBV20-1
clone size: NA
J gene: TRBJ1-2
CDR3 protein: SARDNRGARYGYT

V gene: TRBV12-3/TRBV12-4
clone size: NA
J gene: TRBJ2-1
CDR3 protein: ASSQGLAGAFEQF

V gene: TRBV11-2
clone size: few
J gene: TRBJ2-1
CDR3 protein: ASSLEGRGRNEQF

V gene: TRBV13
clone size: NA
J gene: TRBJ1-2
CDR3 protein: ASSLQAVIYGYT

V gene: TRBV6-1
clone size: NA
J gene: TRBJ2-3
CDR3 protein: ASSGGRGGTQY

V gene: TRBV29-1
clone size: NA
J gene: TRBJ2-5
CDR3 protein: SVVRGTQETQY

V gene: TRBV5-1
clone size: few
J gene: TRBJ2-3
CDR3 protein: ASSLIQGSPDTQY

V gene: TRBV6-1
clone size: few
J gene: TRBJ1-1
CDR3 protein: ASRRVINTEAF

V gene: TRBV24-1
clone size: NA
J gene: TRBJ2-1
CDR3 protein: ATSDRGPKRSYNEQF

V gene: TRBV2
clone size: few
J gene: TRBJ2-3
CDR3 protein: ASRAIDLAGDTQY

V gene: TRBV12-3/TRBV12-4
clone size: once
J gene: TRBJ2-5
CDR3 protein: ATTTGTAEGETQY

V gene: TRBV7-9
clone size: NA
J gene: TRBJ2-7
CDR3 protein: ASSRLAIEQY

V gene: TRBV20-1
clone size: NA
J gene: TRBJ2-1
CDR3 protein: SANPFPGTNHNEQF

V gene: TRBV5-1
clone size: NA
J gene: TRBJ2-7
CDR3 protein: ASSFPGQESYEQY

V gene: TRBV7-2
clone size: NA
J gene: TRBJ2-3
CDR3 protein: ASSLSSIAGAPQY

V gene: TRBV7-7
clone size: once
J gene: TRBJ2-1
CDR3 protein: ASSRQVGSEQF

V gene: TRBV3-1
clone size: few
J gene: NA
CDR3 protein: ASSQDKPHAETQY

V gene: TRBV5-1
clone size: NA
J gene: TRBJ1-6
CDR3 protein: ASSEDRSYNSPLH

V gene: TRBV13
clone size: few
J gene: TRBJ2-7
CDR3 protein: ASSPKDRGYEQY

V gene: TRBV7-9
clone size: NA
J gene: TRBJ2-3
CDR3 protein: ASSSPSGRTDTQY

V gene: TRBV5-1
clone size: NA
J gene: TRBJ2-7
CDR3 protein: ASSYLSGPPYEQY

V gene: TRBV9
clone size: NA
J gene: TRBJ2-6
CDR3 protein: ASSVVWDSGANVLT

V gene: TRBV25-1
clone size: NA
J gene: TRBJ1-4
CDR3 protein: ASSALGGREKLF

V gene: TRBV9
clone size: NA
J gene: TRBJ2-1
CDR3 protein: ASSPQFFVQGLADDNEQF

V gene: TRBV7-2
clone size: many
J gene: TRBJ1-2
CDR3 protein: ASSSRQALINYGYT

V gene: TRBV9
clone size: few
J gene: TRBJ2-3
CDR3 protein: ASSAYGASTDTQY

V gene: TRBV5-1
clone size: NA
J gene: TRBJ2-1
CDR3 protein: ASSLTGGASNEQF

V gene: TRBV4-1
clone size: NA
J gene: TRBJ1-4
CDR3 protein: ASSPEGAFNEKLF

V gene: TRBV20-1
clone size: NA
J gene: TRBJ2-3
CDR3 protein: SARDPARTGDTQY

V gene: TRBV10-3
clone size: many
J gene: TRBJ2-7
CDR3 protein: APRGSMETGEYEQY

V gene: TRBV7-9
clone size: NA
J gene: TRBJ2-1
CDR3 protein: ASSLGGSSSPEQF

V gene: TRBV28
clone size: few
J gene: TRBJ1-1
CDR3 protein: ASSFNRGAGNTEAF

V gene: TRBV4-3
clone size: once
J gene: TRBJ1-2
CDR3 protein: ASSLTATRGYT

V gene: TRBV7-9
clone size: NA
J gene: TRBJ2-1
CDR3 protein: ASGTGYEQF

V gene: TRBV20-1
clone size: NA
J gene: TRBJ2-7
CDR3 protein: SALTSGFFYEQY

V gene: TRBV21-1
clone size: few
J gene: TRBJ2-5
CDR3 protein: ANARETQY

V gene: TRBV12-5
clone size: few
J gene: TRBJ1-1
CDR3 protein: ASGLPHTEAF

V gene: TRBV25-1
clone size: NA
J gene: TRBJ1-1
CDR3 protein: ASWAFTEAF